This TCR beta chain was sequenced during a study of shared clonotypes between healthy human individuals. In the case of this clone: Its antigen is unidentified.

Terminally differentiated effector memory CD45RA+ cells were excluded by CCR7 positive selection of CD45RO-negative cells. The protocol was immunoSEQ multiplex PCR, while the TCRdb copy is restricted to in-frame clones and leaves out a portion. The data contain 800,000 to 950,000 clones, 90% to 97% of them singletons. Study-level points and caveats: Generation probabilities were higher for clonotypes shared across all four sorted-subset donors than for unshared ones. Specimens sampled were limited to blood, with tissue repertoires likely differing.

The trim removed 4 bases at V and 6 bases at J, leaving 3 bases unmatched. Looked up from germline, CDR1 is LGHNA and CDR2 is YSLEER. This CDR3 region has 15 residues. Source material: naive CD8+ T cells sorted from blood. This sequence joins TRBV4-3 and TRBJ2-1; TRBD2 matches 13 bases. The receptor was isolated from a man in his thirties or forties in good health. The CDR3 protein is CASSPGLAGANEQFF. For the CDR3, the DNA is TGCGCCAGCAGCCCAGGACTAGCGGGAGCCAATGAGCAGTTCTTC.